This T cell receptor (beta chain) was recovered during a study of T cell repertoires in MIS-A myocarditis. The CDR3 has 15 residues. Germline V CDR1 and CDR2: ENHRY, SYGVKD. V lost 2 bases and J 5 bases, leaving 10 bases between the germline ends. Some clones are missing from TCRdb's copy, which holds only in-frame ones; the method was immunoSEQ multiplex PCR. In the table there are about 6,600 clones, nearly 80% of which are singletons. The chain couples TRBV10-3 to TRBJ1-6; no clear D. The TCR comes from a young man with fulminant myocarditis from multisystem inflammatory syndrome in adults (MIS-A) after COVID-19. The sequenced sample was right inferior lung lobe tissue obtained at autopsy. The CDR3 bases are TGTGCCATCAGTGAGCAGGTGACCAATAATTCACCCCTCCACTTT. As protein: CAISEQVTNNSPLHF.